The rows below give T cell receptor beta chains drawn from one sample of a study of blood T cell repertoires in COVID-19. Profiling relied on immunoSEQ multiplex PCR, and the TCRdb table lists in-frame clones only, not all of them. The sample has just over 250,000 clones, 80% to 90% seen once. Sequencing used peripheral blood. The receptor set was obtained from a woman in her 70s with COVID-19, enrolled during active disease. CDR3s include the opening cysteine and the closing phenylalanine or tryptophan. A D gene is named only where the DNA matches it firmly. Some rows have no size entry. The others give once, few or many, or a class for an expanded clone.

once | TRBJ2-2 | TRBD1 | TRBV7-2 | TGTGCCAGCAGCTACCGGGACAGGGCCGGGGAGCTGTTTTTT | CASSYRDRAGELFF
- | TRBJ1-2 | - | TRBV6-1 | TGTGCCAGCAGTGAAGGTGTGCGCTATGGCTACACCTTC | CASSEGVRYGYTF
once | TRBJ2-1 | - | TRBV21-1 | TGTGCCAGCAGCTCTAGACTAGCCGTCGATGAGCAGTTCTTC | CASSSRLAVDEQFF
- | TRBJ1-2 | - | TRBV19 | TGTGCCAGTAGTATCCCGGTTGGCGGTGGCTACACCTTC | CASSIPVGGGYTF
- | TRBJ2-5 | TRBD1 | TRBV28 | TGTGCCAGCAGTGGACAGGCCAAAGGAGAGACCCAGTACTTC | CASSGQAKGETQYF
few | TRBJ1-1 | - | TRBV7-9 | TGTGCCAGCAGACTACAGGGTGACACTGAAGCTTTCTTT | CASRLQGDTEAFF
- | TRBJ2-1 | TRBD1 | TRBV18 | TGTGCCAGCTCCGGAGGGACAGGGGGCAATGAGCAGTTCTTC | CASSGGTGGNEQFF
- | TRBJ1-1 | TRBD1 | TRBV5-6 | TGTGCCAGCAGCTTACTCTTAACAGGGGCCCACACTGAAGCTTTCTTT | CASSLLLTGAHTEAFF
few | TRBJ1-1 | TRBD1 | TRBV19 | TGTGCCAGTAGCATAGACAGGGGGCGCGACCTCAACACTGAAGCTTTCTTT | CASSIDRGRDLNTEAFF
- | TRBJ2-1 | TRBD1 | TRBV18 | TGTGCCAGCTCACCGGACAGGGGCTTTCACAATGAGCAGTTCTTC | CASSPDRGFHNEQFF
- | TRBJ1-2 | - | TRBV10-3 | TGTGCCATCAGTATAACAGGGAAGGATGGCTACACCTTC | CAISITGKDGYTF
- | TRBJ1-1 | TRBD1 | TRBV11-3 | TGTGCCAGCAGCGGCGGGACAGTCACTGAAGCTTTCTTT | CASSGGTVTEAFF
- | TRBJ2-2 | - | TRBV19 | TGTGCCAGTAGTCACGGACAAAACACCGGGGAGCTGTTTTTT | CASSHGQNTGELFF
- | TRBJ1-1 | - | TRBV2 | TGTGCCAGCAGTGACCCTAACACTGAAGCTTTCTTT | CASSDPNTEAFF
- | TRBJ2-3 | TRBD2 | TRBV19 | TGTGCCAGTAGTCCACTAGCGGGAGGGCCAAGAGATACGCAGTATTTT | CASSPLAGGPRDTQYF
- | TRBJ2-1 | TRBD2 | TRBV5-4 | TGTGCCAGCAGCTTTTTTATAGCGGGAGACAATGAGCAGTTCTTC | CASSFFIAGDNEQFF
- | TRBJ2-1 | - | TRBV12-3/TRBV12-4 | TGTGCCAGCAGTAAACAGGGCCTTGGTGAGCAGTTCTTC | CASSKQGLGEQFF
- | TRBJ2-7 | TRBD2 | TRBV6-5 | TGTGCCAGCTTCGGCGGGAGCTCCGAGCAGTACTTC | CASFGGSSEQYF
- | TRBJ2-5 | TRBD2 | TRBV19 | TGTGCCAGTAGTATCCTCGGACTAGCGGGAGATGGGGCGGGAGAGACCCAGTACTTC | CASSILGLAGDGAGETQYF
- | TRBJ1-2 | - | TRBV6-5 | TGTGCCAGCGGGGGGACGGGATATGGCTACACCTTC | CASGGTGYGYTF
- | TRBJ2-7 | TRBD2 | TRBV27 | TGTGCCAGCAGTACGTTGACTAGCGGTATACCCTACGAGCAGTACTTC | CASSTLTSGIPYEQYF